This paragraph reports one T cell receptor (beta chain). V was cut by 1 base and J by 4 bases, with 12 bases left in between. The CDR3 loop spans 15 amino acids. CDR1 is SGHRS, CDR2 YFSETQ, per germline. The sample belongs to a study of blood T cell repertoires in COVID-19. Assay: immunoSEQ multiplex PCR; the TCRdb copy retains only in-frame clones and omits some. The sample includes 150,000 to 200,000 clones, 80% to 90% of them seen just once. The sequenced material came from peripheral blood. The chain joins TRBV5-1 to TRBJ1-5, with a weak D call TRBD1 (6 bases). This TCR derives from a woman aged 40 to 49 with COVID-19, enrolled during active disease. The CDR3 region is CASSLFSGENQPQHF. As DNA, the CDR3 is TGCGCCAGCAGCTTGTTTTCAGGGGAGAATCAGCCCCAGCATTTT.